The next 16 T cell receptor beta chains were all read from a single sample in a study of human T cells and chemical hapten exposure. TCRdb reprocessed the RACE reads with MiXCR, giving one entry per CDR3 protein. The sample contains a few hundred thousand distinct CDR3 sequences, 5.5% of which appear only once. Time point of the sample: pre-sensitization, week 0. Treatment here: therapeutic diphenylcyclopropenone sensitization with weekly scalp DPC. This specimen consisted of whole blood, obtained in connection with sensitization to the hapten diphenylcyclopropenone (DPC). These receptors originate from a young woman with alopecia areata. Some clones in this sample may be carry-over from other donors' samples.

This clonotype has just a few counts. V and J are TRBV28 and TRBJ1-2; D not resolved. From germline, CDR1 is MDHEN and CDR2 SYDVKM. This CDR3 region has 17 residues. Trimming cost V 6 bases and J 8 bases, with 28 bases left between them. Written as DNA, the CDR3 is TGTGCCAGCAGACGAACCTTAGGGCAGGCAAACGGGAGGGGCTACACCTTC. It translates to CASRRTLGQANGRGYTF.

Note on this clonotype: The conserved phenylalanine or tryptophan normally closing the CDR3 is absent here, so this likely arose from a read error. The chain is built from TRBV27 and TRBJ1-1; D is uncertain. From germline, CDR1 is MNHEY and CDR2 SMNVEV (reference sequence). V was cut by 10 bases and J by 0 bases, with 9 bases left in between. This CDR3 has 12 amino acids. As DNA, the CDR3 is TGTGCCACCAGAGACCTGAACACTGAAGCTTTCTCT. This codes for CATRDLNTEAFS.

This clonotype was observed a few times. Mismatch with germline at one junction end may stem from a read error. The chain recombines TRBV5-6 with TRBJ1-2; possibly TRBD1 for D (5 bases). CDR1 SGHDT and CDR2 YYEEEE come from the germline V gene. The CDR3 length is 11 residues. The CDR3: CASSAGTRNYF. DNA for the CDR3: TGTGCCAGCAGCGCCGGGACCCGGAACTACTTC.

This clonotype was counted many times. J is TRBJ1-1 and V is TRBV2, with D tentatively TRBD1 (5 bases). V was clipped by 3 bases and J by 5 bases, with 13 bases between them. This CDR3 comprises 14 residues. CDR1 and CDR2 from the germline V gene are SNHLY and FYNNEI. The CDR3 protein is CASSEMGWGTEAFF. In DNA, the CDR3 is TGTGCCAGCAGTGAGATGGGTTGGGGGACTGAAGCTTTCTTT.

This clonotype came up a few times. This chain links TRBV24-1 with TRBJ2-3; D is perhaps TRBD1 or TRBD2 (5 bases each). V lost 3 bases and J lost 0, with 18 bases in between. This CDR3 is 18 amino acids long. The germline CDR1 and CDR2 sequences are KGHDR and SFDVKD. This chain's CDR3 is CATSDQPGRYSSTDTQYF. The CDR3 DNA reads TGTGCCACCAGTGATCAACCGGGACGGTACTCTAGCACAGATACGCAGTATTTT.

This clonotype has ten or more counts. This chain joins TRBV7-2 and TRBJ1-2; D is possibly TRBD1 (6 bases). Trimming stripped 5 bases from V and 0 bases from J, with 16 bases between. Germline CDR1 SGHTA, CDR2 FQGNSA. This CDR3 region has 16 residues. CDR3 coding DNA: TGTGCCAGCAGCACGTCCGGGGCAGGGGCTAACTATGGCTACACCTTC. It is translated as CASSTSGAGANYGYTF. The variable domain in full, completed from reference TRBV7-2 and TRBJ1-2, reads GAGVSQSPSNKVTEKGKDVELRCDPISGHTALYWYRQSLGQGLEFLIYFQGNSAPDKSGLPSDRFSAERTGGSVSTLTIQRTQQEDSAVYLCASSTSGAGANYGYTFGSGTRLTVV.

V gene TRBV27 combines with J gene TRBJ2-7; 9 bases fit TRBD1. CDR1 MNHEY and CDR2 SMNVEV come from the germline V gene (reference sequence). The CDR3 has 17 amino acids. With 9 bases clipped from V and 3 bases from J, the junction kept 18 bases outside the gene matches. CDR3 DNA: TGTGCCAGAGGGGACAGGGCCCTATGGACCACCTTCTACGAGCAGTACTTC. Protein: CARGDRALWTTFYEQYF.

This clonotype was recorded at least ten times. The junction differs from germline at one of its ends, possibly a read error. The CDR3 nucleotides are TGTGCCAGCAGCCCCGGGACAGCGAACACCGGGGAGCTGTTTTTT. Translated, it gives CASSPGTANTGELFF. The chain joins TRBV4-3 to TRBJ2-2, with 7 bases fitting TRBD1. In germline, CDR1 is LGHNA, CDR2 YSLEER. CDR3 length equals 15 residues.

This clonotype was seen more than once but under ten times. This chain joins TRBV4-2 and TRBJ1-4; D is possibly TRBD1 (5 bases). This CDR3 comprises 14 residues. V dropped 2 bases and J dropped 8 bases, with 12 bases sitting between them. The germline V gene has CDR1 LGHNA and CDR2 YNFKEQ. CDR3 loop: CASSQSGEREKLFF. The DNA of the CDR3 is TGTGCCAGCAGCCAATCGGGGGAGAGGGAAAAACTGTTTTTT.

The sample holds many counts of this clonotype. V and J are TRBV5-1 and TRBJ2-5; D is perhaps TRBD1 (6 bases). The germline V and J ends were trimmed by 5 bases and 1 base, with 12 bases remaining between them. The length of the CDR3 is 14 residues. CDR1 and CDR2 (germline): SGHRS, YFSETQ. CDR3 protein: CASRNGQLQETQYF. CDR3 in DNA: TGCGCCAGCAGAAATGGACAGCTCCAAGAGACCCAGTACTTC.

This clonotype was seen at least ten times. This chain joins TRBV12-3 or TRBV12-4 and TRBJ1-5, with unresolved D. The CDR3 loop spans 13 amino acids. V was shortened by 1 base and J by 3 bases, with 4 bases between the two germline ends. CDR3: CASSLGFNQPQHF. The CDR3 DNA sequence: TGTGCCAGCAGTTTAGGGTTCAATCAGCCCCAGCATTTT.

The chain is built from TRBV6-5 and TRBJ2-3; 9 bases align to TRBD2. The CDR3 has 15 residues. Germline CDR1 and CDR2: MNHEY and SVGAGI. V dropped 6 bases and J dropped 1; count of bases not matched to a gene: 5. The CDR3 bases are TGTGCCAGCAGCCACAGGACTAGCGGCACAGATACGCAGTATTTT. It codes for CASSHRTSGTDTQYF.

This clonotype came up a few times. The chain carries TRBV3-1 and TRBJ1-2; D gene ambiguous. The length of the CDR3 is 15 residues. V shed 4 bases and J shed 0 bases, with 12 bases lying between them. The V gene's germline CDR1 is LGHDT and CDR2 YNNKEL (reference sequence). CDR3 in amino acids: CASSLQVWANYGYTF. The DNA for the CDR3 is TGTGCCAGCAGCCTCCAGGTTTGGGCTAACTATGGCTACACCTTC. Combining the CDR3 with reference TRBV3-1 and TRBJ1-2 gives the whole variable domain DTAVSQTPKYLVTQMGNDKSIKCEQNLGHDTMYWYKQDSKKFLKIMFSYNNKELIINETVPNRFSPKSPDKAHLNLHINSLELGDSAVYFCASSLQVWANYGYTFGSGTRLTVV.

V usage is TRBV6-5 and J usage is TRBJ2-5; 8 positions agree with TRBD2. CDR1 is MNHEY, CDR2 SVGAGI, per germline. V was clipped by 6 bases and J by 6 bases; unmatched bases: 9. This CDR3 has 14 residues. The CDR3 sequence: CASRRGTGGKTQYF. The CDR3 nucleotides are TGTGCCAGCAGGAGAGGGACGGGAGGGAAGACCCAGTACTTC.

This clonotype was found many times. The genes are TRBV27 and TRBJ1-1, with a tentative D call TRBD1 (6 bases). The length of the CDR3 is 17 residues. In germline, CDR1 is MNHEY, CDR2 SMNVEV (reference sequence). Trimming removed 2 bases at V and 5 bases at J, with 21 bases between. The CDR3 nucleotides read TGTGCCAGCAGTTTAAGGCCCCTACAGGGAGGATGGACTGAAGCTTTCTTT. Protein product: CASSLRPLQGGWTEAFF.

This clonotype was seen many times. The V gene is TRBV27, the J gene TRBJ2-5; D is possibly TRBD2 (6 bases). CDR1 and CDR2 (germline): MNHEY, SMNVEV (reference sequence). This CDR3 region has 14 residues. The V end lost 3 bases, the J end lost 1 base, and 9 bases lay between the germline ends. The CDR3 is CASSLQGLQETQYF. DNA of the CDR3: TGTGCCAGCAGTTTGCAGGGACTCCAAGAGACCCAGTACTTC.